Sequencing of this T cell receptor (beta chain) was carried out in a study of blood T cell repertoires in COVID-19. Per the study methods: Using reference gene primer amplification, nucleated cell counts were estimated. The repertoire was sequenced with immunoSEQ multiplex PCR; TCRdb's copy has only in-frame clones and lacks some. Clone size and V and J calls were adopted from that table, with D and trimming inferred from the DNA. Altogether hundreds of thousands of clones are present, 89% being singletons, with the ten largest covering roughly a tenth. Trimming removed 5 bases from V and 7 bases from J, with 15 bases in between. The CDR3 runs 14 residues. From germline, CDR1 is LNHDA and CDR2 SQIVND (reference sequence). The study drew participants aged about 18 to 95 years from some 25 US areas. Each recovered donor of Cohort 3 presented with two negative PCRs, clearance, or symptom resolution.

Source material: PBMCs or T cells enriched from blood (not recorded which). This sequence originates from a woman aged 30 to 39 who had recovered from COVID-19. The chain carries TRBV19 and TRBJ1-5; a weak D match, TRBD1 (6 bases). This chain's CDR3 is CASSQGFQGQPQHF. The CDR3 DNA is TGTGCCAGTAGTCAGGGGTTCCAGGGGCAGCCCCAGCATTTT.